This T cell receptor beta chain appears in the sequencing data of a study of T cell repertoires in cytomegalovirus infection. Study details: Matching HLA type and CMV infection were both indicated by public TCR beta signatures.

In the case of this clonotype: Its matching antigen is unknown.

Study results and caveats: Summed frequency of public TCR beta families distinguished CMV carriers with the relevant HLA. CMV-specific TCR beta clonotypes restricted by HLA-C dominated the ex vivo response.

TCRdb recomputed calls from the reads with MiXCR, one row per CDR3 protein. The profile shows under 500,000 distinct CDR3 sequences, roughly 43% of them singletons. Trimming cost V 5 bases and J 7 bases, with 15 bases left between them. The CDR3 sequence is 14 residues long. Germline CDR1 reads LNHDA; CDR2 reads SQIVND (reference sequence). The sample consisted of cultured PBMCs, taken from culture after CMV antigen stimulation. The TCR originated in a human donor in good health (CMV status not recorded). Some clones in this sample may be carry-over from other donors' samples. V is TRBV19 and J is TRBJ1-5; tentative D call: TRBD1 (6 bases). CDR3 sequence (DNA): TGTGCCAGTAGTGGTTCGGGACAACGGCAGCCCCAGCATTTT. Translated, it gives CASSGSGQRQPQHF.